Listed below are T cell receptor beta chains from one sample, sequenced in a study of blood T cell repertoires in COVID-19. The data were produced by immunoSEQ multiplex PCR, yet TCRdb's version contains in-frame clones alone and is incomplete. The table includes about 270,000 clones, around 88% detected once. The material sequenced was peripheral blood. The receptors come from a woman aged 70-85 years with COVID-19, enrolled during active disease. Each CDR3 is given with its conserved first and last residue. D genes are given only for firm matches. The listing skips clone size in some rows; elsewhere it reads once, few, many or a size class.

CDR3aa: CASSPPGRPYEQYF
CDR3nt: TGCGCCAGCAGCCCCCCAGGGCGACCCTACGAGCAGTACTTC
d_gene: -
abundance: -
j_gene: TRBJ2-7
v_gene: TRBV4-1

CDR3aa: CASSRRWGQGSDSPLHF
CDR3nt: TGTGCCAGCAGTCGAAGGTGGGGACAGGGATCAGATTCACCCCTCCACTTT
d_gene: TRBD1
abundance: once
j_gene: TRBJ1-6
v_gene: TRBV6-6

CDR3aa: CASSRGEEKLFF
CDR3nt: TGCGCCAGCAGCCGGGGGGAGGAAAAACTGTTTTTT
d_gene: -
abundance: -
j_gene: TRBJ1-4
v_gene: TRBV10-2

CDR3aa: CASSVGLANTGELFF
CDR3nt: TGTGCCAGCAGCGTCGGACTAGCAAACACCGGGGAGCTGTTTTTT
d_gene: TRBD2
abundance: once
j_gene: TRBJ2-2
v_gene: TRBV9

CDR3aa: CASSSDSGEYYGYTF
CDR3nt: TGCGCCAGCAGCTCGGACTCAGGGGAGTACTATGGCTACACCTTC
d_gene: -
abundance: -
j_gene: TRBJ1-2
v_gene: TRBV5-1

CDR3aa: CTGLHQETQYF
CDR3nt: TGCACCGGACTACACCAAGAGACCCAGTACTTC
d_gene: -
abundance: -
j_gene: TRBJ2-5
v_gene: TRBV20-1

CDR3aa: CASRTLAANTGELFF
CDR3nt: TGTGCCAGCAGAACTCTAGCTGCGAACACCGGGGAGCTGTTTTTT
d_gene: -
abundance: -
j_gene: TRBJ2-2
v_gene: TRBV2

CDR3aa: CSVGLRGNEKLFF
CDR3nt: TGCAGCGTCGGACTGCGGGGAAATGAAAAACTGTTTTTT
d_gene: -
abundance: -
j_gene: TRBJ1-4
v_gene: TRBV29-1

CDR3aa: CASSSSGGATPWEQYF
CDR3nt: TGTGCCAGCAGCTCGAGTGGGGGGGCTACCCCGTGGGAGCAGTACTTC
d_gene: -
abundance: -
j_gene: TRBJ2-7
v_gene: TRBV5-4

CDR3aa: CASSLGGEGKTEAFF
CDR3nt: TGTGCCAGCAGCTTGGGTGGGGAGGGGAAAACTGAAGCTTTCTTT
d_gene: -
abundance: -
j_gene: TRBJ1-1
v_gene: TRBV5-6

CDR3aa: CATVISGGAETQYF
CDR3nt: TGTGCCACTGTAATTAGCGGGGGGGCAGAGACCCAGTACTTC
d_gene: TRBD2
abundance: -
j_gene: TRBJ2-5
v_gene: TRBV15

CDR3aa: CASSRLAGGLYNEQFF
CDR3nt: TGTGCCAGCTCCCGACTAGCGGGGGGTCTCTACAATGAGCAGTTCTTC
d_gene: TRBD2
abundance: -
j_gene: TRBJ2-1
v_gene: TRBV2

CDR3aa: CASSFTRGGRNTGELFF
CDR3nt: TGTGCCAGCAGCTTTACGCGGGGGGGCCGAAACACCGGGGAGCTGTTTTTT
d_gene: TRBD2
abundance: -
j_gene: TRBJ2-2
v_gene: TRBV7-2

CDR3aa: CASSSPLTGTGLAKNIQYF
CDR3nt: TGTGCCAGCAGTTCCCCCTTAACCGGGACAGGGTTAGCCAAAAACATTCAGTACTTC
d_gene: TRBD1
abundance: -
j_gene: TRBJ2-4
v_gene: TRBV27

CDR3aa: CASRKGVLNQPQHF
CDR3nt: TGTGCCAGCAGGAAAGGGGTTCTTAATCAGCCCCAGCATTTT
d_gene: -
abundance: -
j_gene: TRBJ1-5
v_gene: TRBV27

CDR3aa: CASSFSREREQYF
CDR3nt: TGTGCCAGCAGCTTCTCCCGGGAGAGAGAGCAGTACTTC
d_gene: -
abundance: once
j_gene: TRBJ2-7
v_gene: TRBV7-2

CDR3aa: CASSSTGVEAFF
CDR3nt: TGTGCCAGCAGCTCTACAGGGGTTGAAGCTTTCTTT
d_gene: TRBD1
abundance: -
j_gene: TRBJ1-1
v_gene: TRBV6-5

CDR3aa: CASSWETGRMGGYTF
CDR3nt: TGCGCCAGCAGCTGGGAGACCGGGCGCATGGGGGGCTACACCTTC
d_gene: -
abundance: -
j_gene: TRBJ1-2
v_gene: TRBV5-1

CDR3aa: CASSQEARDSGYGYTF
CDR3nt: TGTGCCAGCAGCCAAGAGGCGCGGGACTCCGGGTATGGCTACACCTTC
d_gene: -
abundance: few
j_gene: TRBJ1-2
v_gene: TRBV4-2

CDR3aa: CASSQDRGETGELFF
CDR3nt: TGCGCCAGCAGCCAAGACAGGGGGGAAACCGGGGAGCTGTTTTTT
d_gene: -
abundance: -
j_gene: TRBJ2-2
v_gene: TRBV4-3

CDR3aa: CASRVTGGAYEQYF
CDR3nt: TGCGCCAGCAGAGTGACAGGGGGAGCCTACGAGCAGTACTTC
d_gene: TRBD1
abundance: -
j_gene: TRBJ2-7
v_gene: TRBV10-2

CDR3aa: CASSAGISSGNTIYF
CDR3nt: TGCGCCAGCAGCGCCGGGATCAGCTCTGGAAACACCATATATTTT
d_gene: -
abundance: -
j_gene: TRBJ1-3
v_gene: TRBV5-1

CDR3aa: CASSLGLGREGEKLFF
CDR3nt: TGCGCCAGCAGCTTGGGTTTGGGCAGGGAGGGCGAAAAACTGTTTTTT
d_gene: -
abundance: -
j_gene: TRBJ1-4
v_gene: TRBV5-1

CDR3aa: CATKGVSTDTQYF
CDR3nt: TGTGCCACCAAGGGGGTTAGTACAGATACGCAGTATTTT
d_gene: -
abundance: once
j_gene: TRBJ2-3
v_gene: TRBV24-1

CDR3aa: CATLPRGKETQYF
CDR3nt: TGTGCCACCCTCCCCCGGGGGAAAGAGACCCAGTACTTC
d_gene: -
abundance: -
j_gene: TRBJ2-5
v_gene: TRBV2

CDR3aa: CASSSPGQGYEKLFF
CDR3nt: TGTGCCAGCAGCTCGCCGGGACAGGGATACGAAAAACTGTTTTTT
d_gene: TRBD1
abundance: -
j_gene: TRBJ1-4
v_gene: TRBV3-1/TRBV3-2

CDR3aa: CATSDPGLAGTQYF
CDR3nt: TGTGCCACCAGTGATCCTGGACTAGCCGGGACGCAGTATTTT
d_gene: TRBD2
abundance: -
j_gene: TRBJ2-3
v_gene: TRBV24-1

CDR3aa: CASSSSAVRDEQFF
CDR3nt: TGTGCCAGCAGTTCCTCCGCGGTCCGGGATGAGCAGTTCTTC
d_gene: -
abundance: once
j_gene: TRBJ2-1
v_gene: TRBV28

CDR3aa: CASSAPWGEWAKNIQYF
CDR3nt: TGTGCCAGCAGCGCCCCCTGGGGGGAGTGGGCCAAAAACATTCAGTACTTC
d_gene: -
abundance: -
j_gene: TRBJ2-4
v_gene: TRBV7-2

CDR3aa: CASSFQGATEAFF
CDR3nt: TGTGCCAGCAGTTTTCAGGGGGCCACTGAAGCTTTCTTT
d_gene: TRBD1
abundance: -
j_gene: TRBJ1-1
v_gene: TRBV12-3/TRBV12-4

CDR3aa: CASSAQPGLENEQYF
CDR3nt: TGTGCCAGCAGCGCACAACCGGGACTAGAAAACGAGCAGTACTTC
d_gene: TRBD2
abundance: -
j_gene: TRBJ2-7
v_gene: TRBV7-2

CDR3aa: CASRRAEDSPPSYEQYF
CDR3nt: TGTGCCAGCAGGAGGGCAGAGGACTCGCCTCCCTCCTACGAGCAGTACTTC
d_gene: -
abundance: -
j_gene: TRBJ2-7
v_gene: TRBV28

CDR3aa: CASAPRDRVEDTQYF
CDR3nt: TGTGCCAGTGCCCCGCGGGACAGGGTGGAAGATACGCAGTATTTT
d_gene: TRBD1
abundance: -
j_gene: TRBJ2-3
v_gene: TRBV7-9

CDR3aa: CASRAGQGDSYEQYF
CDR3nt: TGTGCCAGCAGGGCCGGACAGGGGGACTCCTACGAGCAGTACTTC
d_gene: TRBD1
abundance: -
j_gene: TRBJ2-7
v_gene: TRBV2